The 9 T cell receptor beta chains reported below all come from one sample, sequenced in a study of blood T cell repertoires in COVID-19. The data were produced by immunoSEQ multiplex PCR, yet TCRdb's version contains in-frame clones alone and is incomplete. This sample has 270,000 or so clones, with less than 90% found just once. Specimen: peripheral blood. These receptors all come from a human donor in a cohort sampled during active COVID-19.

This clone showed up just a few times. This chain uses TRBV7-3 with TRBJ2-2; 7 bases agree with TRBD2. This CDR3 is built from 14 residues. V gave up 4 bases and J gave up 7 bases; unmatched junction bases: 6. Germline-derived CDR1 and CDR2 are SGHTA and FQGTGA. CDR3 protein: CASSSDRGVGELFF. The DNA of the CDR3 is TGTGCCAGCAGCTCCGATCGGGGGGTCGGGGAGCTGTTTTTT.

In DNA, the CDR3 is TGTGCCAGCAGTTCCTTCTCCGGGAGTACCCACGAGCAGTACTTC. Protein: CASSSFSGSTHEQYF. This sequence joins TRBV27 and TRBJ2-7; a weak D match, TRBD2 (6 bases). This CDR3 spans 15 amino acids. The ends were cut back, 4 bases at V and 5 bases at J, with 18 bases in the middle. CDR1 is MNHEY, CDR2 SMNVEV, per germline (reference sequence).

DNA of the CDR3: TGCAGTGCTAGTTCCCTAGCGGCAAGGAGGGATACGCAGTATTTT. Its translation: CSASSLAARRDTQYF. The J gene is TRBJ2-3, the V gene TRBV20-1; 7 bases match TRBD2. V gave up 3 bases and J gave up 6 bases; unmatched junction bases: 12. This CDR3 has 15 amino acids. CDR1 and CDR2 from the germline V gene are DFQATT and SNEGSKA (reference sequence).

The chain recombines TRBV6-2 or TRBV6-3 with TRBJ2-1, with D maybe TRBD1 (6 bases). Germline values: CDR1 MNHEY, CDR2 SVGEGT. V lost 6 bases and J 9 bases, leaving 18 bases between the germline ends. The CDR3 spans 14 residues. The CDR3 sequence: CASSRILGAGEQFF. The DNA for the CDR3 is TGTGCCAGCAGCCGAATACTGGGGGCAGGTGAGCAGTTCTTC.

J is TRBJ2-7 and V is TRBV18; D perhaps matches TRBD1 (6 bases). The CDR3 length is 16 residues. V lost 6 bases to trimming and J lost 5 bases, with 23 bases between them. Germline V gene lookup returns CDR1 KGHSH and CDR2 LQKENI. CDR3 sequence (DNA): TGTGCCAGCTCCCTCTACCTTGCAGGGGCTGGGAACGAGCAGTACTTC. As protein: CASSLYLAGAGNEQYF.

The chain is built from TRBV27 and TRBJ1-2, with D possibly TRBD1 on 6 matching bases. V was clipped by 5 bases and J by 7 bases, with 14 bases between them. The CDR3 has 13 amino acids. Germline V lookup: CDR1 MNHEY, CDR2 SMNVEV (reference sequence). The DNA of the CDR3 is TGTGCCAGCAGTCTCGGGACACCGGGTGGCTACACCTTC. Translation gives CASSLGTPGGYTF.

The V gene is TRBV28, the J gene TRBJ2-1, with TRBD1 matching 8 bases. Germline CDR1 is MDHEN and CDR2 is SYDVKM. There are 15 residues in the CDR3. The V and J ends lost 3 bases and 6 bases, in that order; junction bases with no gene match: 7. CDR3 nucleotide sequence: TGTGCCAGCAGTTTGGGGCAGGGGGCCCTCAATGAGCAGTTCTTC. Its protein is CASSLGQGALNEQFF.

CDR3 loop: CASSYWRQGAGNTIYF. The DNA for the CDR3 is TGTGCCAGCAGCTACTGGCGACAGGGGGCTGGAAACACCATATATTTT. This chain uses TRBV7-9 with TRBJ1-3; 9 bases agree with TRBD1. Looked up from germline, CDR1 is SEHNR and CDR2 is FQNEAQ (reference sequence). This CDR3 is 16 amino acids long. V was clipped by 4 bases and J by 2 bases; unmatched bases: 6.

This clone has just one count. This rearrangement joins TRBV7-8 to TRBJ1-6; D possibly corresponds to TRBD1 (5 bases). The CDR3 consists of 18 residues. The V end lost 7 bases, the J end lost 5 bases, and 24 bases lay between the germline ends. The germline CDR1 and CDR2 sequences are SGHVS and FQNEAQ. The CDR3 spells CASNKIGGKVGNNSPLHF. The CDR3 nucleotides read TGTGCCAGCAACAAGATCGGGGGGAAAGTAGGGAATAATTCACCCCTCCACTTT.